This T cell receptor (beta chain) was sequenced for a study of human T cells and chemical hapten exposure. Study-wide background: Upper inner arm skin measuring about 2 cm by about 2 cm received 2% DPC for sensitization. Alopecia areata, totalis or universalis was found in mostly female patients. Study-wide findings and caveats: Clustering by CDR3 similarity yielded significantly more large clusters from expanded TCRs than controls.

The CDR3 has 16 residues. Trimming pared 2 bases from V and 1 base from J, leaving 14 bases between. Per germline, CDR1 KGHSH and CDR2 LQKENI. TCRdb independently ran MiXCR on the RACE reads; one entry per CDR3 protein. The sample records around 340,000 distinct CDR3 sequences, about 7% being singletons. This clonotype was counted ten times or more. Its specificity is unknown. As to time point: patch test 1, 2 weeks after DPC sensitization. Treatment meaning: therapeutic diphenylcyclopropenone sensitization with weekly scalp DPC. Someone pulled total RNA out of unfractionated whole blood. This chain uses TRBV18 with TRBJ1-1, with a tentative D call TRBD1 (5 bases). This TCR came from a woman in her late teens or twenties with alopecia areata. Some clones in this sample may be carry-over from other donors' samples. The sequencing used whole blood, collected in connection with sensitization to the hapten diphenylcyclopropenone (DPC). CDR3 protein: CASSPSQGGRNTEAFF. The DNA for the CDR3 is TGTGCCAGCTCACCAAGCCAGGGAGGGAGGAACACTGAAGCTTTCTTT.